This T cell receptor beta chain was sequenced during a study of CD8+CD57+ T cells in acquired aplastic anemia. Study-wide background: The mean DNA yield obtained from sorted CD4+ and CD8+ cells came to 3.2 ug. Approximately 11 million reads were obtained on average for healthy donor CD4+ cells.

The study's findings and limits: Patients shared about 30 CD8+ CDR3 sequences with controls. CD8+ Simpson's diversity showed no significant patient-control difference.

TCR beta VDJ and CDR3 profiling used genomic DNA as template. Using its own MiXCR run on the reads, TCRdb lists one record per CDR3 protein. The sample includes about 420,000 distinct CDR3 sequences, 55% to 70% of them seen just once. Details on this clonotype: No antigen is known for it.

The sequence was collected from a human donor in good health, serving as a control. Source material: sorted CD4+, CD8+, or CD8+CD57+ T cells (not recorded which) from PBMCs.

The CDR3 is CASSKEQGTEKLFF. DNA for the CDR3: TGTGCCAGCAGCAAAGAACAGGGAACTGAAAAACTGTTTTTT. The V gene is TRBV7-8, the J gene TRBJ1-4; tentatively, D is TRBD1 (6 bases). Germline V gene data show CDR1 as SGHVS and CDR2 as FQNEAQ. Between the trimmed V and J ends, which lost 5 bases and 7 bases, there was a span of 14 bases. The CDR3 is 14 residues long.